The 19 T cell receptor beta chains reported below all come from one sample, sequenced in a study of human T cells and chemical hapten exposure. The time point: patch test 1, 2 weeks after DPC sensitization. Specified treatment: therapeutic diphenylcyclopropenone sensitization with weekly scalp DPC. Total RNA came from unfractionated whole blood. Each CDR3 protein is one row after TCRdb ran MiXCR on the RACE reads. The top ten clones hold about 1.7% of a sample with 50,000 or so distinct CDR3 sequences, 11% of them seen once. The sequences come from whole blood, collected in connection with sensitization to the hapten diphenylcyclopropenone (DPC). The source of these receptors is a woman aged 40 to 49 with alopecia areata. Some clones in this sample may be carry-over from other donors' samples.

This clonotype was detected a few times. V usage is TRBV7-2 and J usage is TRBJ2-1; D is perhaps TRBD2 (7 bases). The germline V gene has CDR1 SGHTA and CDR2 FQGNSA. Trimming pared 0 bases from V and 6 bases from J, leaving 21 bases between. There are 18 residues in the CDR3. The CDR3 DNA reads as TGTGCCAGCAGCTTAGCGCTCGCGGGGGCTGCCAGCGGCAATGAGCAGTTCTTC. Protein: CASSLALAGAASGNEQFF.

This clonotype came up many times. The chain couples TRBV5-1 to TRBJ2-5; 9 nucleotides align to TRBD1. J lost 3 bases, V lost 3 bases, and 3 bases had no gene match. CDR1 and CDR2 from the germline V gene are SGHRS and YFSETQ. The CDR3 sequence is 14 residues long. Here the CDR3 reads CASSWGQGEETQYF. The CDR3, as DNA: TGCGCCAGCAGCTGGGGACAGGGTGAAGAGACCCAGTACTTC.

This clonotype was observed many times. V usage is TRBV29-1 and J usage is TRBJ2-7; possibly TRBD1 or TRBD2 for D (5 bases each). Germline V gene sequence: CDR1 SQVTM, CDR2 ANQGSEA. CDR3 length: 15 amino acids. V dropped 7 bases and J dropped 2 bases, with 21 bases sitting between them. The CDR3 nucleotides are TGCAGCGCTTACTTCTCGGGACGGGGACCCTACGAGCAGTACTTC. Translation gives CSAYFSGRGPYEQYF.

This clonotype was seen a handful of times. The chain links TRBV13 to TRBJ2-5; TRBD2 might be the D (6 bases). The CDR3 has 15 residues. CDR1 PRHDT and CDR2 FYEKMQ come from the germline V gene (reference sequence). V was pared by 3 bases and J by 1 base, with 12 bases between. In DNA form, the CDR3 reads TGTGCCAGCAGCTTGGTTGGGGGGATCCAAGAGACCCAGTACTTC. This sequence encodes CASSLVGGIQETQYF.

This chain uses TRBV4-1 with TRBJ2-7, with 8 bases that match TRBD1. V trimming: 4 bases; J trimming: 0 bases; junction bases outside the gene matches: 2. Germline loops: CDR1 MGHRA, CDR2 YSYEKL. The CDR3 runs to 14 residues. The CDR3 coding sequence is TGCGCCAGCAGCCCAGGGGGCAACTCCTACGAGCAGTACTTC. Translating gives CASSPGGNSYEQYF.

This clonotype was counted between two and nine times. V gene TRBV10-3 combines with J gene TRBJ1-6; D is possibly TRBD1 (6 bases). Germline V gives CDR1 ENHRY, CDR2 SYGVKD. V was trimmed by 2 bases and J by 11 bases, leaving 13 bases between them. The CDR3 loop spans 14 amino acids. The CDR3: CAISERQGNAPLHF. CDR3 nucleotides: TGTGCCATCAGTGAGCGCCAGGGGAACGCACCCCTCCACTTT.

CDR3 in amino acids: CASSLSGQPQHF. The CDR3 nucleotides read TGTGCCAGCAGTTTAAGTGGGCAGCCCCAGCATTTT. This chain joins TRBV28 and TRBJ1-5; D is unclear. V was trimmed by 2 bases and J by 7 bases, leaving 6 bases between them. Germline V gene lookup returns CDR1 MDHEN and CDR2 SYDVKM. CDR3 length: 12 amino acids.

The chain recombines TRBV28 with TRBJ1-1; TRBD1 agrees at 7 bases. The CDR3 extends over 17 amino acids. Germline trimming cut 3 bases from V and 0 bases from J; bases unmatched to any gene: 10. CDR1 is MDHEN, CDR2 SYDVKM, per germline. CDR3 DNA: TGTGCCAGCAGTTTTTTGGTAGGGGGCGGGATGAACACTGAAGCTTTCTTT. Protein product: CASSFLVGGGMNTEAFF.

This clonotype occurred many times. This rearrangement joins TRBV12-2 to TRBJ2-1; TRBD1, the D gene given by the table, was not confirmed from the DNA. TRBV12-2 is flagged as a pseudogene. This CDR3 is built from 12 residues. DNA of the CDR3: TGTGGAAACCGGGGGCCCTACAATGAGCAGTTCTTC. Protein product: CGNRGPYNEQFF.

The chain employs TRBV5-1 and TRBJ2-5; D may be TRBD1 (7 bases). Trimming removed 4 bases at V and 5 bases at J, with 15 bases between. Per germline, CDR1 SGHRS and CDR2 YFSETQ. CDR3 size: 14 residues. The CDR3 loop is CASSRATGTETQYF. In nucleotides, the CDR3 is TGCGCCAGCAGCCGAGCGACAGGGACTGAGACCCAGTACTTC.

The V call is TRBV29-1, the J call TRBJ1-2, with D possibly TRBD1 on 6 matching bases. Germline-derived CDR1 and CDR2 are SQVTM and ANQGSEA. The CDR3 has 12 residues. The V gene lost 7 bases and the J gene lost 8 bases, with 17 bases spanning the gap. The CDR3 spells CSAGGALEGYTF. Written as DNA, the CDR3 is TGCAGCGCTGGGGGGGCACTCGAGGGCTACACCTTC.

This clonotype was seen repeatedly, ten times or more. The chain recombines TRBV4-3 with TRBJ1-1, with D possibly matching TRBD1 (5 bases). CDR1 and CDR2 from the germline V gene are LGHNA and YSLEER. This CDR3 has 13 amino acids. V lost 1 base, J lost 5 bases, and 8 bases lay in between. CDR3 residues: CASSQGQRTEAFF. CDR3 nucleotide sequence: TGCGCCAGCAGCCAAGGACAGAGAACTGAAGCTTTCTTT.

In this sample, this clonotype turned up a few times. The V call is TRBV30, the J call TRBJ1-2; the D is unclear. The CDR3 contains 14 residues. Germline V gene data show CDR1 as GTSNPN and CDR2 as SVGIG (reference sequence). The ends were cut back, 1 base at V and 4 bases at J, with 13 bases in the middle. The CDR3 spells CAWSGMGIGYGYTF. CDR3 DNA: TGTGCCTGGAGTGGGATGGGAATTGGCTATGGCTACACCTTC.

J is TRBJ2-3 and V is TRBV13; 7 nucleotides match TRBD2. Per germline, CDR1 PRHDT and CDR2 FYEKMQ (reference sequence). V shed 3 bases, J shed 6 bases, and the junction held 9 bases outside the gene matches. The CDR3 loop spans 15 amino acids. The CDR3 loop reads CASSLRGAGVDTQYF. The CDR3 nucleotides are TGTGCCAGCAGCTTGAGGGGCGCGGGGGTTGATACGCAGTATTTT. Full variable domain (missing parts from reference TRBV13 and TRBJ2-3): AAGVIQSPRHLIKEKRETATLKCYPIPRHDTVYWYQQGPGQDPQFLISFYEKMQSDKGSIPDRFSAQQFSDYHSELNMSSLELGDSALYFCASSLRGAGVDTQYFGPGTRLTVL.

This clonotype was seen more than once but under ten times. This sequence joins TRBV29-1 and TRBJ2-1; D not resolved. Trimming left V 4 bases short and J 2 bases short, with 9 bases between. The CDR3 sequence is 13 residues long. The germline V gene has CDR1 SQVTM and CDR2 ANQGSEA. The DNA of the CDR3 is TGCAGCGTTGTCATTGTGACCTACAATGAGCAGTTCTTC. This encodes CSVVIVTYNEQFF.

This clonotype turned up a few times. The rearrangement uses TRBV19 and TRBJ1-4; the D is unclear. The CDR3 spans 12 residues. Per germline, CDR1 LNHDA and CDR2 SQIVND (reference sequence). V gave up 7 bases and J gave up 7 bases, with 10 bases separating them. CDR3 amino acids: CASIGSGEKLFF. CDR3 bases: TGTGCCAGTATCGGCTCTGGTGAAAAACTGTTTTTT.

The table lists this clonotype with a few counts. At one end, the junction sequence differs from germline, possibly due to a read error. CDR3 amino acids: CSVSTSGTFEENF. For the CDR3, the DNA is TGCAGCGTGAGCACTAGCGGGACTTTTGAAGAGAACTTC. V gene TRBV29-1 combines with J gene TRBJ2-7; 10 positions agree with TRBD2. The CDR3 is 13 residues long. Germline V CDR1 and CDR2: SQVTM, ANQGSEA.

The chain combines TRBV28 with TRBJ2-7; TRBD2 matches at 8 bases. The germline V gene encodes CDR1 MDHEN and CDR2 SYDVKM. The J segment lost 5 bases and the V segment lost 6 bases, leaving 12 bases of the junction unmatched. The CDR3 is 15 residues long. CDR3 in amino acids: CASSPARSGSHEQYF. CDR3 DNA: TGTGCCAGCAGCCCCGCACGAAGCGGGAGCCACGAGCAGTACTTC.

In its sample, this clonotype was seen a few times. V gene TRBV2 combines with J gene TRBJ2-7; D may be TRBD1 or TRBD2 (5 bases each). V lost 5 bases and J 7 bases, leaving 21 bases between the germline ends. Germline V gives CDR1 SNHLY, CDR2 FYNNEI. The CDR3 sequence is 15 residues long. The CDR3, as DNA: TGTGCCAGCAGTACCGGTGAGGGACCCTCTCGGGAGCAGTACTTC. As protein: CASSTGEGPSREQYF.